A selection of T cell receptor beta chains follows, all from one sample in a study of human T cells and chemical hapten exposure. Using its own MiXCR run on the RACE reads, TCRdb lists one record per CDR3 protein. The sample holds about 64,000 distinct CDR3 sequences; 8% to 13% are singletons and the top ten take approximately 2.4%. The specimen comprised whole blood, sampled in connection with sensitization to the hapten diphenylcyclopropenone (DPC). All receptors derive from a woman aged 25-40 years with alopecia areata. Some clones in this sample may be carry-over from other donors' samples. Each CDR3 is given with its conserved first and last residue. D genes are given only for firm matches. Some rows have no size entry. The others give once, few or many, or a class for an expanded clone.

>-|many|TRBV11-2|TRBJ2-7|15
TGTGCCAGCAGCCGTCTCCCGTTAAGCTCCTACGAGCAGTACTTC
CASSRLPLSSYEQYF
>TRBD2|-|TRBV29-1|TRBJ2-1|13
TGCAGCGCGACTAGCGGGAGATACAATGAGCAGTTCTTC
CSATSGRYNEQFF
>TRBD2|many|TRBV2|TRBJ2-1|14
TGTGCCAGCGGGAGGACTAGCGGGAGTTTTGAGCAGTTCTTC
CASGRTSGSFEQFF
>-|few|TRBV29-1|TRBJ2-2|14
TGCAGCGTTAGAAGCGGGTTTAACACCGGGGAGCTGTTTTTT
CSVRSGFNTGELFF
>-|-|TRBV18|TRBJ1-4|13
TGTGTCAGCTCACCAAAGGACAGAGAAAAACTGTTTTTT
CVSSPKDREKLFF
>TRBD2|many|TRBV6-5|TRBJ2-2|14
TGTGCCAGCAGTTATGAGGGGAGGGCCGGGGAGCTGTTTTTT
CASSYEGRAGELFF
>-|many|TRBV7-9|TRBJ1-1|13
TGTGCCAGCAGCCCCCGGACGGGGACTGAAGCTTTCTTT
CASSPRTGTEAFF
>TRBD2|many|TRBV20-1|TRBJ2-3|15
TGCAGTGCTAGGGAAGGGACTAGAGGCACAGATACGCAGTATTTT
CSAREGTRGTDTQYF
>-|few|TRBV5-1|TRBJ2-7|15
TGCGCCAGCAGCAATAAACAGGGTACGACCTACGAGCAGTACTTC
CASSNKQGTTYEQYF
>-|few|TRBV28|TRBJ1-3|14
TGTGCCAGCTCTCGGGGAGGGCCCGGAAACACCATATATTTT
CASSRGGPGNTIYF
>-|many|TRBV6-5|TRBJ1-2|13
TGTGCCAGCACCGATTCAGGTTTTAGTGGCTACACCTTC
CASTDSGFSGYTF
>-|-|TRBV12-3/TRBV12-4|TRBJ2-3|15
TGTGCCAGCAGTCAATTGGGGGGAGCCACAGATACGCAGTATTTT
CASSQLGGATDTQYF
>-|-|TRBV20-1|TRBJ1-1|13
TGCGGACCTCGGAGGTCCTATGACACTGAAGCTTTCTTT
CGPRRSYDTEAFF
>-|many|TRBV12-3/TRBV12-4|TRBJ1-5|16
TGTGCCAGCAGACAGGGACCTCCGAATAGCAATCAGCCCCAGCATTTT
CASRQGPPNSNQPQHF
>TRBD1|many|TRBV11-2|TRBJ2-7|14
TGTGCCAGCAGCTCGGGGACAGGGTCCAACGAGCAGTACTTC
CASSSGTGSNEQYF
>-|few|TRBV5-1|TRBJ1-6|15
TGCGCCAGCAGCTTGGTCGCGGCACGGGATTCACCCCTCCACTTT
CASSLVAARDSPLHF
>-|-|TRBV5-1|TRBJ1-1|11
TGCGCCAGCAGACAGGGTTCTGAAGCTTTCTTT
CASRQGSEAFF
>-|-|TRBV5-1|TRBJ2-1|15
TGCGCCAGCAGCTCTTTTACAGGGTCCTACAATGAGCAGTTCTTC
CASSSFTGSYNEQFF
>-|many|TRBV18|TRBJ1-1|12
TGTGCCAGCTCACCGGATCGGGTTGAAGCTTTCTTT
CASSPDRVEAFF
>-|few|TRBV20-1|TRBJ1-4|15
TGCAGTGCTACGGTTTCGCAGGGGCGCGGTGAAAAACTGTTTTTT
CSATVSQGRGEKLFF
>TRBD1|-|TRBV7-2|TRBJ1-1|15
TGTGCCAGCAGCCCCGGACAGGGACCGTACACTGAAGCTTTCTTT
CASSPGQGPYTEAFF
>-|many|TRBV19|TRBJ1-2|12
TGTGCCAGTAGTAAAAGGGAGGGCGGCTACACCTTC
CASSKREGGYTF
>TRBD1|many|TRBV12-3/TRBV12-4|TRBJ2-7|14
TGTGCCAGCAGTCAAGAGACAGGGAGCTACGAGCAGTACTTC
CASSQETGSYEQYF
>-|few|TRBV6-2/TRBV6-3|TRBJ2-4|16
TGTGCCAGCGGGGACCTCGGCCCTGGGGCCAAAAACATTCAGTACTTC
CASGDLGPGAKNIQYF
>TRBD2|-|TRBV4-2|TRBJ2-1|16
TGTGCCAGCAGCCAAGATTTGGCTAGCGGATACAATGAGCAGTTCTTC
CASSQDLASGYNEQFF
>TRBD1|-|TRBV19|TRBJ2-3|15
TGTGCCAGTAGCCCGGACAGGGGGCGAACAGATACGCAGTATTTT
CASSPDRGRTDTQYF
>TRBD2|many|TRBV12-3/TRBV12-4|TRBJ2-2|15
TGTGCCAGCAGTTTCAGCGGGACCGGCGCCGGGGAGCTGTTTTTT
CASSFSGTGAGELFF
>-|few|TRBV4-1|TRBJ1-6|12
TGCGCCAGCAGCCTGATGTATTCACCCCTCCACTTT
CASSLMYSPLHF
>-|few|TRBV29-1|TRBJ2-3|16
TGCAGCGTTGAAGGTACAGCTCAGGGGCGCACAGATACGCAGTATTTT
CSVEGTAQGRTDTQYF
>-|few|TRBV28|TRBJ2-5|13
TGTGCCAGCAGACCCACAGGGCAAGAGACCCAGTACTTC
CASRPTGQETQYF